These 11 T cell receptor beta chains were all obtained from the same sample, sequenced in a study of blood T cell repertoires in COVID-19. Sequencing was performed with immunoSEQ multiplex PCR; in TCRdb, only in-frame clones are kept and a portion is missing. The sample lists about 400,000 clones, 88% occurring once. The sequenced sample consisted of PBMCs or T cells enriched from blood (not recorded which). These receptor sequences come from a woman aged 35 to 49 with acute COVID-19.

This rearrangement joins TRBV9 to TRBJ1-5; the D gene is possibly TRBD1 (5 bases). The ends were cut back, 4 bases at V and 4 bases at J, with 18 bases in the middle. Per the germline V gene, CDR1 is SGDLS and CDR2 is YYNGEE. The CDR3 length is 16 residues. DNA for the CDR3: TGTGCCAGCAGCTCCTCCCCCGACAGTTTTAATCAGCCCCAGCATTTT. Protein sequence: CASSSSPDSFNQPQHF.

CDR3 bases: TGTGCCACCGCGGTCGGACAAACCTATGGCTACACCTTC. It is translated as CATAVGQTYGYTF. The chain has TRBV2 and TRBJ1-2, with a weak D call TRBD1 (5 bases). The CDR3 extends over 13 amino acids. V lost 10 bases, J lost 4 bases, and 16 bases lay in between. CDR1 SNHLY and CDR2 FYNNEI come from the germline V gene. Looking up the rest from reference TRBV2 and TRBJ1-2 gives the full variable domain: EPEVTQTPSHQVTQMGQEVILRCVPISNHLYFYWYRQILGQKVEFLVSFYNNEISEKSEIFDDQFSVERPDGSNFTLKIRSTKLEDSAMYFCATAVGQTYGYTFGSGTRLTVV.

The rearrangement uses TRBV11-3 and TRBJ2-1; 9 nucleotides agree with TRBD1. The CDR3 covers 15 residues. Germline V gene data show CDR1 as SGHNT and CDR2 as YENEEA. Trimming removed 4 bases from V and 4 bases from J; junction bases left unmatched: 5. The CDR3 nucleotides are TGTGCCAGCAGCTCCCGGACAGGGGATTACAATGAGCAGTTCTTC. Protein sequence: CASSSRTGDYNEQFF.

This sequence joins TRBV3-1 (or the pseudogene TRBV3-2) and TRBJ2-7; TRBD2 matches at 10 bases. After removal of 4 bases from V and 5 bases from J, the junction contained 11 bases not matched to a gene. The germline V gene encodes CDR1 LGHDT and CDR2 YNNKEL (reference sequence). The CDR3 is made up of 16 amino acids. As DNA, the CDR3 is TGTGCCAGCAGCCCGTTCTTAGCGGGGGGTAACAACGAGCAGTACTTC. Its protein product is CASSPFLAGGNNEQYF.

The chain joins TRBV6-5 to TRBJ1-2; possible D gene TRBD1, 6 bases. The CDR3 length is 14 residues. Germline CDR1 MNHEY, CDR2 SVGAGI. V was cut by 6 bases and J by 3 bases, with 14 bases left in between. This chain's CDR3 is CASSQGGGYYGYTF. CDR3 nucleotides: TGTGCCAGCAGCCAAGGGGGGGGGTACTATGGCTACACCTTC.

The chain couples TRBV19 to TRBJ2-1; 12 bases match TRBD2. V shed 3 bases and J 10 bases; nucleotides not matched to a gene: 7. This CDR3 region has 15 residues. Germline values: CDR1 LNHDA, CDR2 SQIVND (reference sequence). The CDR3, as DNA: TGTGCCAGTAGTATCGCTAGCGGGGGGGCATCCGAGCAGTTCTTC. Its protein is CASSIASGGASEQFF.

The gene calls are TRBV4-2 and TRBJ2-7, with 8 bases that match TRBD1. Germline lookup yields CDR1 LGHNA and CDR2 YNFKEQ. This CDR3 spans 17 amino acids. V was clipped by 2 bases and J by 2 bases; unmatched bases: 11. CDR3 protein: CASSQPFRDRTTYEQYF. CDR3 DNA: TGTGCCAGCAGCCAACCATTCCGGGACAGGACCACCTACGAGCAGTACTTC.

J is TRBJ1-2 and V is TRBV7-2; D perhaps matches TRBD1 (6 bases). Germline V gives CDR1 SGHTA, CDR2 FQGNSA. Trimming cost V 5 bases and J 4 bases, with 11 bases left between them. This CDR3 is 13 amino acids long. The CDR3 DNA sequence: TGTGCCAGCAGCGAAACAGGGTTCTATGGCTACACCTTC. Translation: CASSETGFYGYTF.

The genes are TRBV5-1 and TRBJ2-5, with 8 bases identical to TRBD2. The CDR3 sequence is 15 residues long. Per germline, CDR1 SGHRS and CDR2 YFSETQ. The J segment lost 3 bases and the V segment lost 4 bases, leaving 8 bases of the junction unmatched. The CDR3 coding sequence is TGCGCCAGCAGCAAGGACGGGGGGGATGAAGAGACCCAGTACTTC. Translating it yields CASSKDGGDEETQYF.

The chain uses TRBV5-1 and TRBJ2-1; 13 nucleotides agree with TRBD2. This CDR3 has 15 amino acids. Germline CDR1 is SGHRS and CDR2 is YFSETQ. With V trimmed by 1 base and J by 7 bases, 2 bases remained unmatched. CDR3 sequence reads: CASSLRTSGGNEQFF. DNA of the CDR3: TGCGCCAGCAGCTTGAGGACTAGCGGGGGTAATGAGCAGTTCTTC.

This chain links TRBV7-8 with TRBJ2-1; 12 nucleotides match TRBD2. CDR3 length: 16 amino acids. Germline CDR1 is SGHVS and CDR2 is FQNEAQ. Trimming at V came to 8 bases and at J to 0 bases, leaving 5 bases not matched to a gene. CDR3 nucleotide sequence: TGTGCCAGCGCTCTAGCGGGGGGGAGCTCCTACAATGAGCAGTTCTTC. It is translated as CASALAGGSSYNEQFF. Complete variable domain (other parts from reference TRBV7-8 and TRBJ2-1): GAGVSQSPRYKVAKRGQDVALRCDPISGHVSLFWYQQALGQGPEFLTYFQNEAQLDKSGLPSDRFFAERPEGSVSTLKIQRTQQEDSAVYLCASALAGGSSYNEQFFGPGTRLTVL.